The source of this T cell receptor beta chain is a study of T cell responses to AZD1222 COVID-19 vaccine. As for the study in general: Second-dose schedules of about 4 or about 12 weeks were combined.

The CDR3 extends over 17 amino acids. Germline CDR1 and CDR2: KGHSH and LQKENI. V shed 5 bases and J shed 4 bases, with 23 bases lying between them. Study conclusions and caveats: Spike-specific TCR breadth and depth were elevated following two AZD1222 doses. Samples come after the peak T cell response, not at day 14.

TCRdb's copy holds only in-frame clones and misses some; the assay was immunoSEQ multiplex PCR. The sample lists more than 95,000 clones; 92% were seen once. Worth noting for this clone: Its matching antigen is unknown.

This TCR was recovered from an adult in good health. The sequencing here drew on peripheral blood, taken on day 0 of AZD1222 vaccination. The V gene is TRBV18, the J gene TRBJ1-1; possible D gene TRBD1, 6 bases. The CDR3 nucleotides are TGTGCCAGCTCAAGGGCCCGATCTGGGGGCGCGGGCACTGAAGCTTTCTTT. It yields the protein CASSRARSGGAGTEAFF.